This passage covers 24 T cell receptor beta chains from one sample sequenced in a study of shared T cell receptors in the human thymus (dated by TCRdb to the early 2020s). Library preparation used the immunoSEQ multiplex PCR assay. This immuneACCESS table, as held by TCRdb, lists in-frame sequences with V and J called but not all clones. Of the missing ones, under half trace to an unresolved V gene in checked studies; the others have no known cause. Counted in this sample were over 650,000 clones; 70% to 90% of them appeared once. Jointly, the top ten make up approximately 0.0097% of the sample. These data were likewise used in another study, on human thymus T cells.

The sample comprised thymocytes. The source of these receptors is a boy in the first two years of life with a congenital heart defect. Donor details come from another sample of the same person, matched by shared clones.

V usage is TRBV27 and J usage is TRBJ1-1; tentatively, D is TRBD1 (6 bases). The CDR3 loop spans 17 amino acids. Trimming stripped 6 bases from V and 6 bases from J, with 26 bases between. Germline V lookup: CDR1 MNHEY, CDR2 SMNVEV (reference sequence). The CDR3 is CASSKMEIHRVYPEAFF. Here the CDR3 DNA reads TGTGCCAGCAGCAAAATGGAGATACACAGGGTATACCCTGAAGCTTTCTTT.

This chain uses TRBV5-6 with TRBJ1-1, with D possibly TRBD1 on 5 matching bases. This CDR3 is built from 15 residues. Per the germline V gene, CDR1 is SGHDT and CDR2 is YYEEEE. Trimming left V 6 bases short and J 4 bases short, with 19 bases between. Here the CDR3 reads CASTYRGYGGTEAFF. The DNA of the CDR3 is TGTGCCAGCACCTACCGGGGGTACGGGGGCACTGAAGCTTTCTTT.

This clone was seen just once. The chain links TRBV9 to TRBJ2-7; 9 bases agree with TRBD2. This CDR3 is 16 amino acids long. Germline values: CDR1 SGDLS, CDR2 YYNGEE. Trimming cost V 0 bases and J 0 bases; bases outside gene matches: 4. The chain's CDR3 is CASSVGVAGASYEQYF. The CDR3 bases are TGTGCCAGCAGCGTAGGTGTAGCGGGGGCCTCCTACGAGCAGTACTTC. Based on the CDR3 plus reference TRBV9 and TRBJ2-7, the full variable domain is DSGVTQTPKHLITATGQRVTLRCSPRSGDLSVYWYQQSLDQGLQFLIQYYNGEERAKGNILERFSAQQFPDLHSELNLSSLELGDSALYFCASSVGVAGASYEQYFGPGTRLTVT.

V usage is TRBV14 and J usage is TRBJ2-7, with D possibly matching TRBD1 (5 bases). V was trimmed by 3 bases and J by 1 base, leaving 16 bases between them. The germline gives CDR1 SGHDN, CDR2 FVKESK. The length of the CDR3 is 16 residues. The CDR3 sequence: CASSHEELGASYEQYF. DNA of the CDR3: TGTGCCAGCAGCCACGAGGAGTTAGGGGCTTCCTACGAGCAGTACTTC.

The chain employs TRBV19 and TRBJ1-2; 8 nucleotides agree with TRBD1. Germline V gene data show CDR1 as LNHDA and CDR2 as SQIVND (reference sequence). CDR3 size: 12 residues. The trim removed 8 bases at V and 5 bases at J, leaving 4 bases unmatched. The CDR3 DNA is TGTGCCAGTCAGGGGGCGCATTATGGCTACACCTTC. Translated: CASQGAHYGYTF.

This clone occurred once. V gene TRBV25-1 combines with J gene TRBJ2-1, with D perhaps TRBD2 (6 bases). Per the germline V gene, CDR1 is MGHDK and CDR2 is SYGVNS. V was pared by 4 bases and J by 7 bases, with 17 bases between. The CDR3 runs 15 residues. CDR3 sequence (DNA): TGTGCCAGCAGTGGGACTTCGGGAGTAGCAAATGAGCAGTTCTTC. Translated, it gives CASSGTSGVANEQFF.

V gene TRBV9 combines with J gene TRBJ1-1; 7 bases are a match to TRBD1. The V segment lost 0 bases and the J segment 4 bases; nucleotides outside the gene matches: 12. Germline V gene lookup returns CDR1 SGDLS and CDR2 YYNGEE. The length of the CDR3 is 17 residues. The CDR3 is CASSVEKEGALGTEAFF. CDR3 DNA: TGTGCCAGCAGCGTAGAAAAGGAGGGGGCGCTTGGCACTGAAGCTTTCTTT.

This clone was detected only a few times. The chain employs TRBV13 and TRBJ2-1; 8 bases line up with TRBD1. CDR1 is PRHDT, CDR2 FYEKMQ, per germline (reference sequence). This CDR3 is built from 19 residues. Trimming cost V 3 bases and J 2 bases; bases outside gene matches: 15. CDR3 region: CASSFGHPPFRGPYNEQFF. CDR3 DNA sequence: TGTGCCAGCAGCTTTGGTCACCCCCCATTCAGGGGGCCCTACAATGAGCAGTTCTTC.

The chain links TRBV14 to TRBJ2-7, with D maybe TRBD1 (6 bases). Germline lookup yields CDR1 SGHDN and CDR2 FVKESK. This CDR3 is 16 amino acids long. The germline V and J ends were trimmed by 4 bases and 0 bases, with 16 bases remaining between them. The chain's CDR3 is CASSPDRSVGSYEQYF. The CDR3 region has the DNA TGTGCCAGCAGCCCCGACAGGAGCGTTGGCTCCTACGAGCAGTACTTC.

This chain uses TRBV5-4 with TRBJ1-2; 7 bases map to TRBD1. Per germline, CDR1 SGHNT and CDR2 YYREEE (reference sequence). CDR3 length: 15 amino acids. Germline trimming cut 2 bases from V and 5 bases from J; bases unmatched to any gene: 9. The CDR3 DNA sequence: TGTGCCAGCAGCTTAGGGGTCGGGACAGAGTATGGCTACACCTTC. Encoded protein: CASSLGVGTEYGYTF.

The chain links TRBV5-1 to TRBJ1-2; 8 nucleotides agree with TRBD1. Germline assignment: CDR1 SGHRS and CDR2 YFSETQ. Germline trimming cut 6 bases from V and 0 bases from J; bases unmatched to any gene: 10. The CDR3 extends over 16 amino acids. This CDR3 reads CASTPTGEGANYGYTF. For the CDR3, the DNA is TGCGCCAGCACCCCGACAGGGGAAGGGGCTAACTATGGCTACACCTTC.

J is TRBJ2-1 and V is TRBV7-2, with 7 bases identical to TRBD2. Per the germline V gene, CDR1 is SGHTA and CDR2 is FQGNSA. V gave up 4 bases and J gave up 3 bases; unmatched junction bases: 12. The CDR3 runs to 17 residues. The CDR3 nucleotides read TGTGCCAGCAGCTCACGGGGAGGGGCCCTAGTCTACAATGAGCAGTTCTTC. This gives the protein CASSSRGGALVYNEQFF.

The gene calls are TRBV28 and TRBJ2-7; 8 bases line up with TRBD2. CDR3 size: 14 residues. Germline V CDR1 and CDR2: MDHEN, SYDVKM. Losses at the gene ends were 3 bases for V and 0 bases for J; bases not matched to a gene: 1. CDR3 coding DNA: TGTGCCAGCAGTTTTAGCGGGGACTCCTACGAGCAGTACTTC. Translation gives CASSFSGDSYEQYF.

V gene TRBV28 combines with J gene TRBJ2-2; TRBD1 is a possible D gene (6 bases). The CDR3 totals 17 residues. CDR1 MDHEN and CDR2 SYDVKM come from the germline V gene. The V and J ends lost 7 bases and 1 base respectively, with 19 bases between them. DNA of the CDR3: TGTGCCAGCAACCCTACCCCGGGACAATTGAACACCGGGGAGCTGTTTTTT. Translation gives CASNPTPGQLNTGELFF.

The chain employs TRBV11-2 and TRBJ2-3, with 10 positions matching TRBD2. V gave up 5 bases and J gave up 2 bases; unmatched junction bases: 7. This CDR3 is 16 amino acids long. Looked up from germline, CDR1 is SGHAT and CDR2 is FQNNGV. The CDR3 here is CASSRGLAATTDTQYF. In DNA form, the CDR3 reads TGTGCCAGCAGCCGAGGACTAGCGGCGACCACAGATACGCAGTATTTT.

CDR3 residues: CASRRQGMDEKLFF. Here the CDR3 DNA reads TGTGCCAGCAGGAGACAGGGGATGGATGAAAAACTGTTTTTT. V gene TRBV28 combines with J gene TRBJ1-4; the match to TRBD1 covers 8 bases. Unmatched junction bases numbered 6, after V lost 6 bases and J lost 6 bases. Germline V lookup: CDR1 MDHEN, CDR2 SYDVKM. The CDR3 sequence is 14 residues long.

The sample holds one count of this clone. The genes are TRBV5-6 and TRBJ2-2, with D unclear. The length of the CDR3 is 13 residues. Germline V CDR1 and CDR2: SGHDT, YYEEEE. V was cut by 4 bases and J by 5 bases, with 9 bases left in between. The chain's CDR3 is CASSPETTGELFF. The CDR3 DNA is TGTGCCAGCAGCCCCGAGACTACCGGGGAGCTGTTTTTT. Using reference TRBV5-6 and TRBJ2-2 for the parts outside the CDR3, the full variable domain is DAGVTQSPTHLIKTRGQQVTLRCSPKSGHDTVSWYQQALGQGPQFIFQYYEEEERQRGNFPDRFSGHQFPNYSSELNVNALLLGDSALYLCASSPETTGELFFGEGSRLTVL.

The rearrangement joins TRBV4-3 to TRBJ1-1, with 7 bases matching TRBD1. V lost 2 bases to trimming and J lost 3 bases; unmatched junction nucleotides: 9. Germline V gene lookup returns CDR1 LGHNA and CDR2 YSLEER. The CDR3 length is 16 residues. Here the CDR3 reads CASSQRRDSDDTEAFF. The CDR3 DNA is TGCGCCAGCAGCCAACGCCGGGACAGCGATGACACTGAAGCTTTCTTT.

The rearrangement links TRBV4-1 to TRBJ2-1; 11 nucleotides line up with TRBD2. The V and J ends lost 1 base and 7 bases, in that order; junction bases with no gene match: 9. Germline V CDR1 and CDR2: MGHRA, YSYEKL. The CDR3 totals 17 residues. CDR3 DNA sequence: TGCGCCAGCAGCCAAGGGTTCCCTAGCGGGGGGTTAAATGAGCAGTTCTTC. Amino acid sequence: CASSQGFPSGGLNEQFF.

The chain employs TRBV5-1 and TRBJ2-1; 8 bases are a match to TRBD2. The germline gives CDR1 SGHRS, CDR2 YFSETQ. The CDR3 runs to 18 residues. Unmatched junction bases numbered 15, after V lost 5 bases and J lost 2 bases. The CDR3 nucleotides are TGCGCCAGCAGTCCAAGCTCATCCGGGACTAGGGCCTACAATGAGCAGTTCTTC. As protein: CASSPSSSGTRAYNEQFF.

The rearrangement joins TRBV7-6 to TRBJ2-7, with D tentatively TRBD1 (6 bases). Looked up from germline, CDR1 is SGHVS and CDR2 is FNYEAQ. This CDR3 is built from 14 residues. V lost 1 base, J lost 5 bases, and 12 bases lay in between. The DNA for the CDR3 is TGTGCCAGCAGCTTAGGGGGTGAGGGGGACGAGCAGTACTTC. This codes for CASSLGGEGDEQYF.

This chain links TRBV10-2 with TRBJ2-3, with TRBD2 matching over 7 bases. There are 15 residues in the CDR3. CDR1 is WSHSY, CDR2 SAAADI, per germline. V lost 7 bases, J lost 2 bases, and 9 bases stayed unmatched. The CDR3 DNA is TGCGCCAGCACCAAAGGTAGCGGGCTCACAGATACGCAGTATTTT. Its translation: CASTKGSGLTDTQYF.

The chain recombines TRBV4-3 with TRBJ1-4; D call uncertain. V was cut by 1 base and J by 0 bases, with 9 bases left in between. The CDR3 loop spans 16 amino acids. Germline V CDR1 and CDR2: LGHNA, YSLEER. The CDR3 nucleotides are TGCGCCAGCAGCCAAGTGGCCGATTCAACTAATGAAAAACTGTTTTTT. It specifies CASSQVADSTNEKLFF.

DNA of the CDR3: TGTGCCAGCAGCGTCGCGGGGGGGAGCTCCTACGAGCAGTACTTC. Protein: CASSVAGGSSYEQYF. V and J are TRBV7-2 and TRBJ2-7, with 9 positions matching TRBD2. V dropped 5 bases and J dropped 0; count of bases not matched to a gene: 5. CDR3 length equals 15 residues. Germline assignment: CDR1 SGHTA and CDR2 FQGNSA.